The clone carrying this T cell receptor beta chain showed up just once. The data are from a study of T cell changes during pregnancy in multiple sclerosis. The method was immunoSEQ multiplex PCR; TCRdb's version includes in-frame clones alone and lacks a portion of them. Altogether tens of thousands of clones are present, 90% to 95% being singletons, with the ten largest covering 1.5% to 2%. J was trimmed by 7 bases and V by 4 bases; bases with no gene match: 8. This CDR3 comprises 14 residues. Germline V lookup: CDR1 LNHDA, CDR2 SQIVND (reference sequence). Specimen: peripheral blood, collected after pregnancy. This receptor was obtained from a female donor in good health, enrolled as a control in a pregnancy study. The J gene is TRBJ2-3, the V gene TRBV19; 7 bases map to TRBD1. CDR3 coding DNA: TGTGCCAGTAGTAGCCGGGACAGTGTAAATACGCAGTATTTT. Translating gives CASSSRDSVNTQYF.